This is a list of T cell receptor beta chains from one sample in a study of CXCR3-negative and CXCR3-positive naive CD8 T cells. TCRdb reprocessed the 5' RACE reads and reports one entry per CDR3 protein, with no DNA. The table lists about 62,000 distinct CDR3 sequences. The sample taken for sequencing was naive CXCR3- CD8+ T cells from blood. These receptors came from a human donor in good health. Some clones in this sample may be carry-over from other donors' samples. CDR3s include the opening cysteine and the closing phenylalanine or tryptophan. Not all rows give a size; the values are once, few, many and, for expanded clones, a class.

CDR3 protein: CASSGTSGYSSYNEQFF
V gene: TRBV19
clone size: NA
J gene: TRBJ2-1

CDR3 protein: CASSSLGGKSYEQYF
V gene: TRBV5-5
clone size: NA
J gene: TRBJ2-7

CDR3 protein: CSVPGTGLTNYGYTF
V gene: TRBV29-1
clone size: NA
J gene: TRBJ1-2

CDR3 protein: CSVWIVGTEAFF
V gene: TRBV29-1
clone size: NA
J gene: TRBJ1-1

CDR3 protein: CASSLGGMMDYEQYF
V gene: TRBV7-6
clone size: NA
J gene: TRBJ2-7

CDR3 protein: CASSYRSGELFF
V gene: TRBV6-5
clone size: NA
J gene: TRBJ2-2

CDR3 protein: CASSQDPVRGGYEKLFF
V gene: TRBV14
clone size: NA
J gene: TRBJ1-4

CDR3 protein: CASGSYRDGYTF
V gene: TRBV12-3/TRBV12-4
clone size: NA
J gene: TRBJ1-2

CDR3 protein: CSVEGISGAYNEQFF
V gene: TRBV29-1
clone size: NA
J gene: TRBJ2-1

CDR3 protein: CATSRGQGTYEQYF
V gene: TRBV15
clone size: NA
J gene: TRBJ2-7

CDR3 protein: CASTELGQGGTGELFF
V gene: TRBV6-4
clone size: NA
J gene: TRBJ2-2

CDR3 protein: CASSPLSEAYNEQFF
V gene: TRBV4-2
clone size: NA
J gene: TRBJ2-1

CDR3 protein: CAIQPTRDGFYEQYF
V gene: TRBV10-3
clone size: NA
J gene: TRBJ2-7

CDR3 protein: CSVEGRGDQGAGNTIYF
V gene: TRBV29-1
clone size: NA
J gene: TRBJ1-3

CDR3 protein: CASSPGAEVNTGELFF
V gene: TRBV3-1
clone size: NA
J gene: TRBJ2-2

CDR3 protein: CASSQDHELGGNEQFF
V gene: TRBV4-2
clone size: NA
J gene: TRBJ2-1

CDR3 protein: CASSHKTGMLTGELFF
V gene: TRBV14
clone size: NA
J gene: TRBJ2-2

CDR3 protein: CASSYFRGTEAFF
V gene: TRBV6-5
clone size: NA
J gene: TRBJ1-1

CDR3 protein: CATSRVASSYEQYF
V gene: TRBV15
clone size: NA
J gene: TRBJ2-7

CDR3 protein: CSGFGLGGAFF
V gene: TRBV29-1
clone size: NA
J gene: TRBJ1-1

CDR3 protein: CASSLQGGQNYTEQFF
V gene: TRBV7-2
clone size: NA
J gene: TRBJ2-1

CDR3 protein: CASSWKLAKNIQYF
V gene: TRBV12-3/TRBV12-4
clone size: NA
J gene: TRBJ2-4

CDR3 protein: CASSDPDQPQHF
V gene: TRBV28
clone size: NA
J gene: TRBJ1-5

CDR3 protein: CASSYSKLAGDLYEQYF
V gene: TRBV6-2/TRBV6-3
clone size: NA
J gene: TRBJ2-7

CDR3 protein: CASSRNQDRGVFSGANVLTF
V gene: TRBV12-3/TRBV12-4
clone size: NA
J gene: TRBJ2-6

CDR3 protein: CATSDEGTVEAFF
V gene: TRBV15
clone size: NA
J gene: TRBJ1-1

CDR3 protein: CASSLSEEETQYF
V gene: TRBV6-2/TRBV6-3
clone size: NA
J gene: TRBJ2-5

CDR3 protein: CSVPEWGTQYF
V gene: TRBV29-1
clone size: NA
J gene: TRBJ2-3

CDR3 protein: CSVASGTNTGELFF
V gene: TRBV29-1
clone size: NA
J gene: TRBJ2-2

CDR3 protein: CSVVQGADEKLFF
V gene: TRBV29-1
clone size: NA
J gene: TRBJ1-4

CDR3 protein: CASSNSPHRDYNYGYTF
V gene: TRBV21-1
clone size: NA
J gene: TRBJ1-2

CDR3 protein: CASSFDGYNEQFF
V gene: TRBV7-9
clone size: NA
J gene: TRBJ2-1

CDR3 protein: CSASSHWSNEQFF
V gene: TRBV20-1
clone size: NA
J gene: TRBJ2-1

CDR3 protein: CASRFMSSYNEQFF
V gene: TRBV7-9
clone size: NA
J gene: TRBJ2-1

CDR3 protein: CSVRILGYEQYF
V gene: TRBV29-1
clone size: NA
J gene: TRBJ2-7

CDR3 protein: CSIARGDYEQYF
V gene: TRBV29-1
clone size: NA
J gene: TRBJ2-7

CDR3 protein: CASSDSGGAYNEQFF
V gene: TRBV6-4
clone size: NA
J gene: TRBJ2-1

CDR3 protein: CASSLDRGQGKLFF
V gene: TRBV28
clone size: NA
J gene: TRBJ1-4

CDR3 protein: CSVYLGQGRWNEKLFF
V gene: TRBV29-1
clone size: NA
J gene: TRBJ1-4

CDR3 protein: CASSEIGSSTGELFF
V gene: TRBV25-1
clone size: medium-sized
J gene: TRBJ2-2

CDR3 protein: CASSPTGGGNEQFF
V gene: TRBV14
clone size: NA
J gene: TRBJ2-1

CDR3 protein: CASSKWTGEDTIYF
V gene: TRBV5-1
clone size: NA
J gene: TRBJ1-3

CDR3 protein: CASSLSGNSPLHF
V gene: TRBV28
clone size: NA
J gene: TRBJ1-6

CDR3 protein: CASSYSVQFGELFF
V gene: TRBV6-5
clone size: NA
J gene: TRBJ2-2

CDR3 protein: CSAIKENTEAFF
V gene: TRBV20-1
clone size: NA
J gene: TRBJ1-1

CDR3 protein: CASSFDETGGVRGDTQYF
V gene: TRBV7-2
clone size: NA
J gene: TRBJ2-3

CDR3 protein: CAWKEGYEQYF
V gene: TRBV30
clone size: NA
J gene: TRBJ2-7

CDR3 protein: CASSQDARGRNTGELFF
V gene: TRBV4-3
clone size: NA
J gene: TRBJ2-2

CDR3 protein: CASSLKRGLGKGYEQYF
V gene: TRBV7-9
clone size: NA
J gene: TRBJ2-7

CDR3 protein: CASSYASPGTVYEQYF
V gene: TRBV6-2/TRBV6-3
clone size: NA
J gene: TRBJ2-7

CDR3 protein: CASSQEAGLNYEQYF
V gene: TRBV14
clone size: NA
J gene: TRBJ2-7

CDR3 protein: CASSRGTSGDTGELFF
V gene: TRBV5-5
clone size: NA
J gene: TRBJ2-2

CDR3 protein: CSASMVSPYEQYF
V gene: TRBV20-1
clone size: NA
J gene: TRBJ2-7

CDR3 protein: CSARDRNMNTEAFF
V gene: TRBV20-1
clone size: NA
J gene: TRBJ1-1

CDR3 protein: CASSQQGLAGGLFF
V gene: TRBV4-1
clone size: NA
J gene: TRBJ2-1

CDR3 protein: CASSLGSYSGELFF
V gene: TRBV7-7
clone size: NA
J gene: TRBJ2-2

CDR3 protein: CSVEPPNEETQYF
V gene: TRBV29-1
clone size: NA
J gene: TRBJ2-5

CDR3 protein: CSALDIFSYNEQFF
V gene: TRBV20-1
clone size: NA
J gene: TRBJ2-1